The T cell receptor (beta chain) described here comes from a study of blood T cell repertoires in COVID-19. Study-wide context: Specimens from acute and convalescent COVID-19 originated in the United States, Italy and Spain. T cells, B-cell-depleted T cells, or PBMCs provided the cDNA or gDNA that served as material.

After removal of 4 bases from V and 6 bases from J, the junction contained 6 bases not matched to a gene. The CDR3 is 16 residues long. Looked up from germline, CDR1 is MDHEN and CDR2 is SYDVKM. Authors' data handling: Scientists estimated how many nucleated cells there were by amplifying reference gene primers. Some clones are missing from TCRdb's copy, which holds only in-frame ones; the method was immunoSEQ multiplex PCR. The V and J calls and the clone size are those of that table, but D and trimming were determined from the DNA. This table has fewer than 250,000 clones, under 85% appearing once.

This TCR came from a human donor in a cohort sampled during active COVID-19. The sample was peripheral blood. This chain connects TRBV28 to TRBJ2-1; TRBD2 matches at 13 bases. The CDR3 loop reads CASSSPLAGGPNEQFF. The CDR3 DNA reads TGTGCCAGCAGTTCCCCACTAGCGGGAGGGCCCAATGAGCAGTTCTTC.